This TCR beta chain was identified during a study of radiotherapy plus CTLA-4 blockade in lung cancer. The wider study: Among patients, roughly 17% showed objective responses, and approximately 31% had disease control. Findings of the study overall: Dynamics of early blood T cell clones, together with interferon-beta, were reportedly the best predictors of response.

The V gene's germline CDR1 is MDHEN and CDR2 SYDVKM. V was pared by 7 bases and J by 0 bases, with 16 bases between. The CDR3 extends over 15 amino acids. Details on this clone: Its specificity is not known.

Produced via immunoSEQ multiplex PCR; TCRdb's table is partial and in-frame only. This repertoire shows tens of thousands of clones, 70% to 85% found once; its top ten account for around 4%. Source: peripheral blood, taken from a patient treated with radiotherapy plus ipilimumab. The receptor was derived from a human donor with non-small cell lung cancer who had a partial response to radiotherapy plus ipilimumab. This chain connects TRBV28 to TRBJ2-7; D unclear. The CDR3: CASKSAVSRSYEQYF. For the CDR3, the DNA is TGTGCCAGCAAAAGCGCGGTTAGCCGCTCCTACGAGCAGTACTTC.